This T cell receptor beta chain derives from a study of Graves' ophthalmopathy and Graves' hyperthyroidism. Diagnostic conclusions were grounded in clinical symptoms, serum thyroxine, TRAb, thyroid ultrasound and orbital computed tomography. Ten or more counts support this clonotype. Amplifying from RNA transcripts, the study obtained TCR beta CDR3 regions. RT-PCR was first run with HTBI primers, then multiplex PCR in a second round. TCRdb re-called the multiplex PCR reads with MiXCR, one entry per CDR3 protein. This sample has some 520,000 distinct CDR3 sequences; around an eighth occur once, and the top ten carry over 7.5%. The CDR3 contains 13 residues. Trimming stripped 8 bases from V and 5 bases from J, with 16 bases between. Germline V gene data show CDR1 as SNHLY and CDR2 as FYNNEI.

This receptor was obtained from a woman between 25 and 40 years old with Graves' ophthalmopathy. Sequenced input: blood. This chain links TRBV2 with TRBJ2-7, with D maybe TRBD2 (6 bases). The CDR3 DNA reads as TGTGCCAGCTCAAGGGGACTCGTGGACGAGCAGTACTTC. This translates into CASSRGLVDEQYF.